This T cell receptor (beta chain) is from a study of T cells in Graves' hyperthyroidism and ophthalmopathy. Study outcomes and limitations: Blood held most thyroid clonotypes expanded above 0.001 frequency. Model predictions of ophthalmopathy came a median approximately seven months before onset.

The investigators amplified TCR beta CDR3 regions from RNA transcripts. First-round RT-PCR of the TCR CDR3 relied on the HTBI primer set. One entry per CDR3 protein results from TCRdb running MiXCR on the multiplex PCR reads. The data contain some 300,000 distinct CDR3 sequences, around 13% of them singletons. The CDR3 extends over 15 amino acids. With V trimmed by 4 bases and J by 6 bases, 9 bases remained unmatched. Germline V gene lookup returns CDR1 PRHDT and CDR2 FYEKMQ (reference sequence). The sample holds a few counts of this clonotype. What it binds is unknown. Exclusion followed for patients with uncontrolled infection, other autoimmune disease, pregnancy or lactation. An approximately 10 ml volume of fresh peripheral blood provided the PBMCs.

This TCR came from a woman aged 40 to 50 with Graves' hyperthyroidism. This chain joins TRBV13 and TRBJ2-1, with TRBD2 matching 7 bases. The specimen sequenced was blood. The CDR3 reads CASSSALTSSNEQFF. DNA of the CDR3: TGTGCCAGCAGCTCAGCTCTGACTAGCAGCAATGAGCAGTTCTTC.